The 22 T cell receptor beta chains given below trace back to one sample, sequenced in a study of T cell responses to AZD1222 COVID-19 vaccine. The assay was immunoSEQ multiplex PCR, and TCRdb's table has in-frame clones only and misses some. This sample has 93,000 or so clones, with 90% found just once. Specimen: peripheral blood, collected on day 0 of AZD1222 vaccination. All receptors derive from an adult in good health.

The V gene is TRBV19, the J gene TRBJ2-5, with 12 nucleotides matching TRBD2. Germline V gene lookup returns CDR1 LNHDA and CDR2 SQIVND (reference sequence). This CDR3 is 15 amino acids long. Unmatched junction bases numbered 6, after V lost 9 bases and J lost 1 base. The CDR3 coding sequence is TGTGCCAGCGGAGGGACTAGCGGGTTCCAAGAGACCCAGTACTTC. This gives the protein CASGGTSGFQETQYF.

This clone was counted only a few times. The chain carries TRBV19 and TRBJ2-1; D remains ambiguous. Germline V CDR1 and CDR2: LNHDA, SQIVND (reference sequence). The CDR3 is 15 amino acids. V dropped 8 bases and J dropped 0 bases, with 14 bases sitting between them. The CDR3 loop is CASAQALSSYNEQFF. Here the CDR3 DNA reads TGTGCCAGTGCTCAGGCGTTAAGCTCCTACAATGAGCAGTTCTTC.

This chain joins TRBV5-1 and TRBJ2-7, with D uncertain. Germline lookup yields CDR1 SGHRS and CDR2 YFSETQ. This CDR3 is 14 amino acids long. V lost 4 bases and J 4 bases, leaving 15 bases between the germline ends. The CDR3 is CASSRSGVSYEQYF. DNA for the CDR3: TGCGCCAGCAGCCGATCCGGAGTTTCATACGAGCAGTACTTC. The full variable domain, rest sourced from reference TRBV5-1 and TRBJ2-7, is KAGVTQTPRYLIKTRGQQVTLSCSPISGHRSVSWYQQTPGQGLQFLFEYFSETQRNKGNFPGRFSGRQFSNSRSEMNVSTLELGDSALYLCASSRSGVSYEQYFGPGTRLTVT.

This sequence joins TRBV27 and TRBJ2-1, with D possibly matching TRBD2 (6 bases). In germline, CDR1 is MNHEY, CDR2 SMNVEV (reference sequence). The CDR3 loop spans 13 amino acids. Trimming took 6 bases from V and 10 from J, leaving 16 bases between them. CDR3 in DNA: TGTGCCAGCAGGGGATCGGGGGTCTTAGAGCAGTTCTTC. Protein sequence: CASRGSGVLEQFF.

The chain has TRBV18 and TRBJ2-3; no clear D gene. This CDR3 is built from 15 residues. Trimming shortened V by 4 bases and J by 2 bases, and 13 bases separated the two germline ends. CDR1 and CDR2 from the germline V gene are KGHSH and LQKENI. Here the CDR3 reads CASSLDESPTDTQYF. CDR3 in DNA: TGTGCCAGCTCACTAGACGAGTCTCCCACAGATACGCAGTATTTT. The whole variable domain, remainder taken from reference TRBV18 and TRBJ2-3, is NAGVMQNPRHLVRRRGQEARLRCSPMKGHSHVYWYRQLPEEGLKFMVYLQKENIIDESGMPKERFSAEFPKEGPSILRIQQVVRGDSAAYFCASSLDESPTDTQYFGPGTRLTVL.

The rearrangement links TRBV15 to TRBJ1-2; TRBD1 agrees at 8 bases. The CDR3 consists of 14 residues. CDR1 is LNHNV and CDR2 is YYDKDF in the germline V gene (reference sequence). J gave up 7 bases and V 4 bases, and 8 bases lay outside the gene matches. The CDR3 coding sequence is TGTGCCACCAGCACACAGACAGGGGCGGGTGGCTACACCTTC. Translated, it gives CATSTQTGAGGYTF.

The CDR3 DNA is TGTGCCAGCAGTGCCACCCGACTGGTGACTGAAGCTTTCTTT. It codes for CASSATRLVTEAFF. The chain combines TRBV6-2 or TRBV6-3 with TRBJ1-1, with unresolved D. The V gene lost 5 bases and the J gene lost 5 bases, with 15 bases spanning the gap. CDR1 and CDR2 (germline): MNHEY, SVGEGT. The CDR3 extends over 14 amino acids.

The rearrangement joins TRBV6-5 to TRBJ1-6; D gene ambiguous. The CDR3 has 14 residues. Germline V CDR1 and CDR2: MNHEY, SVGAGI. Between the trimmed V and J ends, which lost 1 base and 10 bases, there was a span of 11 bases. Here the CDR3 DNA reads TGTGCCAGCAGTTACTACAGCGTAAAGTCACCCCTCCACTTT. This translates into CASSYYSVKSPLHF.

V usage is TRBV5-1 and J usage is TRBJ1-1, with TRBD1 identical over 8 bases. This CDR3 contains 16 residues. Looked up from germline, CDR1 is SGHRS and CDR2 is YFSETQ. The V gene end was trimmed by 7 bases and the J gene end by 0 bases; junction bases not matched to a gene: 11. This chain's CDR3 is CASGPGGARLNTEAFF. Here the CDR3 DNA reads TGCGCCAGCGGACCAGGGGGCGCGAGGTTGAACACTGAAGCTTTCTTT.

The CDR3 DNA reads TGCGCCAGCAGCCAAGACCAGTATAGCAATCAGCCCCAGCATTTT. Translated: CASSQDQYSNQPQHF. V gene TRBV4-3 combines with J gene TRBJ1-5; no clear D. Trimming cost V 0 bases and J 0 bases, with 6 bases left between them. CDR1 LGHNA and CDR2 YSLEER come from the germline V gene. This CDR3 is built from 15 residues.

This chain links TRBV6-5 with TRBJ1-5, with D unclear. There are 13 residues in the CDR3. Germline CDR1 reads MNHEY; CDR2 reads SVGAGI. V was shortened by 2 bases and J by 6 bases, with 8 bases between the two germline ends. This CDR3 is CASSYRVSQPQHF. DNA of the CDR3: TGTGCCAGCAGTTACAGAGTGAGTCAGCCCCAGCATTTT.

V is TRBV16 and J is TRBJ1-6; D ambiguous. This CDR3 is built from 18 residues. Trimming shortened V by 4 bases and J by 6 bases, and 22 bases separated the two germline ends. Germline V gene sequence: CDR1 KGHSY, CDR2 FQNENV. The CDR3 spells CASSLLKEGGQFNSPLHF. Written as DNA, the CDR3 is TGTGCCAGCAGCCTCCTCAAGGAGGGTGGCCAATTTAATTCACCCCTCCACTTT.

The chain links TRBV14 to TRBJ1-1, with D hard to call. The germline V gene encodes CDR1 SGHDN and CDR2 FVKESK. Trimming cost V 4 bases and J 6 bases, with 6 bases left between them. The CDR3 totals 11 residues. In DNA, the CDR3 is TGTGCCAGCAGCCTCCGGTCTGAAGCTTTCTTT. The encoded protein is CASSLRSEAFF.

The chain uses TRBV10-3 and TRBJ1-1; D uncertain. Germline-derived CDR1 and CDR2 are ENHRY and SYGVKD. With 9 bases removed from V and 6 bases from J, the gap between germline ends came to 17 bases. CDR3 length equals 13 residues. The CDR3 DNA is TGTGCCATAAGGCGGTCCTTGGGCGCTGAAGCTTTCTTT. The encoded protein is CAIRRSLGAEAFF.

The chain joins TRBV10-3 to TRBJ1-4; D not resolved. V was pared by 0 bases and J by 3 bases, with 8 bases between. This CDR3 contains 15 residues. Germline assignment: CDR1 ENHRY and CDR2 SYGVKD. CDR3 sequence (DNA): TGTGCCATCAGTGAGTCGAAAGGGTCTAATGAAAAACTGTTTTTT. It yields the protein CAISESKGSNEKLFF.

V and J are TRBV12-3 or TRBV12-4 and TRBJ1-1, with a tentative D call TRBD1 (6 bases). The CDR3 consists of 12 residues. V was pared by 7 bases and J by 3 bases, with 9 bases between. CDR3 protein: CASNTGYTEAFF. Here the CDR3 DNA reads TGTGCCAGCAACACAGGGTACACTGAAGCTTTCTTT.

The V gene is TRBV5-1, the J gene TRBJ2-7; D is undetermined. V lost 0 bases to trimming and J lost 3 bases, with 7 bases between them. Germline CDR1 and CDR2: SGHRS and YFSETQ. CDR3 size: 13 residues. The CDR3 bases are TGCGCCAGCAGCTTGGGGCTTCACTACGAGCAGTACTTC. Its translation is CASSLGLHYEQYF.

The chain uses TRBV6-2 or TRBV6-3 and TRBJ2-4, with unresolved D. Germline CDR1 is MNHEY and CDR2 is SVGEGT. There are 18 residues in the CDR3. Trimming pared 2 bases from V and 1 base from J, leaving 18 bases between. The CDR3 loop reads CASSYTILVAEAKNIQYF. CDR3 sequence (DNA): TGTGCCAGCAGTTACACAATACTCGTCGCGGAGGCCAAAAACATTCAGTACTTC.

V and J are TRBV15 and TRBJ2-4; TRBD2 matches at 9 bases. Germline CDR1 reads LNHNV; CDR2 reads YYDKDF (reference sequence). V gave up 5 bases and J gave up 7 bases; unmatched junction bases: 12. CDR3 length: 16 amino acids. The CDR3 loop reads CATSGGYSGGQNIQYF. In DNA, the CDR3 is TGTGCCACCAGCGGGGGATATAGCGGGGGTCAGAACATTCAGTACTTC. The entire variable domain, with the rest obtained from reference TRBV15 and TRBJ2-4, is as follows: DAMVIQNPRYQVTQFGKPVTLSCSQTLNHNVMYWYQQKSSQAPKLLFHYYDKDFNNEADTPDNFQSRRPNTSFCFLDIRSPGLGDTAMYLCATSGGYSGGQNIQYFGAGTRLSVL.

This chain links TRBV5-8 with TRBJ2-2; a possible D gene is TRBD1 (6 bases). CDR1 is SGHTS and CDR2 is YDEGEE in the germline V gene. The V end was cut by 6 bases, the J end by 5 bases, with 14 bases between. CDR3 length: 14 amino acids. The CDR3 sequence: CASIWGLRTGELFF. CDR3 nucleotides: TGTGCCAGCATCTGGGGGCTGAGGACCGGGGAGCTGTTTTTT.

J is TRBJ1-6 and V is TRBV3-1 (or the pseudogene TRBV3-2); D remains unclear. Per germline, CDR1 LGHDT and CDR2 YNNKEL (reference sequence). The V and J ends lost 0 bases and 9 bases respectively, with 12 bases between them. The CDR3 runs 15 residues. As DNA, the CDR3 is TGTGCCAGCAGCCAAGATCTTGGACGGACTTCACCCCTCCACTTT. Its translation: CASSQDLGRTSPLHF.

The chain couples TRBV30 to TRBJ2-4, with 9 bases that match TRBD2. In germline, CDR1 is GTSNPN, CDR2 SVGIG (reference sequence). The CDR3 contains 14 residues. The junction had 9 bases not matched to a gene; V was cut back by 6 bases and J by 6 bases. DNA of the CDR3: TGTGCCTGCCGGACCGCGGGGGGGCCAAACATTCAGTACTTC. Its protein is CACRTAGGPNIQYF.